These T cell receptor beta chains were read from a single sample in a study of Ad26.COV2.S vaccination and SARS-CoV-2 variants. The method was immunoSEQ multiplex PCR; TCRdb's version includes in-frame clones alone and lacks a portion of them. Of some 640,000 clones in the sample, around 89% were seen once. Sequencing was performed on peripheral blood, taken in a trial of Ad26.COV2.S vaccine versus placebo. These TCRs come from a person between 18 and 59 years old who received the Ad26.COV2.S COVID-19 vaccine or a placebo. Each CDR3 is given with its conserved first and last residue. D genes are given only for firm matches. Rows give clone size only sometimes, using once, few, many, or a class for an expanded clone.

len	d_gene	v_gene	abundance	j_gene	CDR3aa	CDR3nt
12	-	TRBV3-1/TRBV3-2	-	TRBJ1-1	CASSHRGGEAFF	TGTGCCAGCAGCCACAGGGGAGGTGAAGCTTTCTTT
15	TRBD1	TRBV11-3	-	TRBJ1-2	CASSLAGETGLGYTF	TGTGCCAGCAGCTTAGCGGGGGAGACAGGGTTGGGCTACACCTTC
11	-	TRBV2	-	TRBJ2-7	CASRYSYEQYF	TGTGCCAGTAGATACAGCTACGAGCAGTACTTC
14	-	TRBV5-1	-	TRBJ1-2	CASSLEGKKGGYTF	TGCGCCAGCAGCTTGGAAGGGAAAAAGGGTGGCTACACCTTC
14	-	TRBV20-1	-	TRBJ2-2	CSASISGNTGELFF	TGCAGTGCTAGTATTAGCGGGAACACCGGGGAGCTGTTTTTT
12	-	TRBV30	-	TRBJ1-5	CAWSVAGQPQHF	TGTGCCTGGAGTGTAGCTGGTCAGCCCCAGCATTTT
17	-	TRBV7-2	-	TRBJ2-3	CASSLALGGGGTDTQYF	TGTGCCAGCAGCTTAGCGCTTGGGGGGGGCGGCACAGATACGCAGTATTTT
13	-	TRBV19	-	TRBJ2-5	CASSLVGQETQYF	TGTGCCAGTAGTTTGGTAGGGCAAGAGACCCAGTACTTC
12	-	TRBV29-1	-	TRBJ2-7	CSVEIDKYEQYF	TGCAGCGTTGAAATCGATAAGTACGAGCAGTACTTC
13	-	TRBV30	-	TRBJ2-7	CAWSAISSYEQYF	TGTGCCTGGAGTGCCATTAGTTCCTACGAGCAGTACTTC
11	-	TRBV10-3	-	TRBJ2-3	CAISDTDTQYF	TGTGCCATCAGTGACACAGATACGCAGTATTTT
14	-	TRBV4-1	-	TRBJ1-2	CASSQQGLDYGYTF	TGCGCCAGCAGCCAACAGGGTTTAGACTATGGCTACACCTTC
14	-	TRBV7-9	-	TRBJ1-1	CASSRRSGNTEAFF	TGTGCCAGCAGCAGAAGAAGTGGGAACACTGAAGCTTTCTTT
17	-	TRBV7-3	-	TRBJ2-2	CASSPGAGYPRVGELFF	TGTGCCAGCAGCCCAGGAGCAGGGTACCCGAGGGTCGGGGAGCTGTTTTTT
11	-	TRBV7-9	-	TRBJ2-1	CASSYGAEEFF	TGTGCCAGCAGCTATGGGGCAGAGGAGTTCTTC
15	-	TRBV6-4	-	TRBJ2-3	CASSDSGIEGDTQYF	TGTGCCAGCAGTGACTCCGGAATAGAGGGGGATACGCAGTATTTT
13	-	TRBV10-1	-	TRBJ1-5	CASSDGSNQPQHF	TGCGCCAGTAGTGACGGTAGCAATCAGCCCCAGCATTTT
14	TRBD1	TRBV30	-	TRBJ1-1	CAWSEDRGTTEAFF	TGTGCCTGGAGTGAGGACAGGGGGACCACTGAAGCTTTCTTT
15	-	TRBV11-1	-	TRBJ2-3	CASSSTGPRTDTQYF	TGTGCCAGCAGCTCAACCGGGCCCCGCACAGATACGCAGTATTTT
16	-	TRBV6-5	-	TRBJ2-3	CASSYWASESTDTQYF	TGTGCCAGCAGTTACTGGGCTAGCGAGAGCACAGATACGCAGTATTTT
17	-	TRBV15	-	TRBJ2-3	CATSRRVALPFTDTQYF	TGTGCCACCAGCCGGAGGGTGGCTCTGCCCTTTACAGATACGCAGTATTTT
15	-	TRBV24-1	-	TRBJ2-3	CATSARGGGTDTQYF	TGTGCCACCAGTGCGCGGGGTGGTGGCACAGATACGCAGTATTTT
15	-	TRBV5-8	-	TRBJ2-6	CASTRRASGANVLTF	TGTGCCAGCACCCGGAGGGCTTCTGGGGCCAACGTCCTGACTTTC
14	-	TRBV7-8	-	TRBJ2-7	CASSVSPSSYEQYF	TGTGCCAGCAGCGTTAGCCCGAGCTCCTACGAGCAGTACTTC
15	TRBD2	TRBV14	-	TRBJ2-1	CASSRGSLRYNEQFF	TGTGCCAGCAGCCGCGGGAGTCTGAGGTACAATGAGCAGTTCTTC
13	-	TRBV5-6	-	TRBJ1-1	CASSLRGGTEAFF	TGTGCCAGCAGCTTGCGGGGGGGCACTGAAGCTTTCTTT
11	-	TRBV9	-	TRBJ1-1	CASSVITEAFF	TGTGCCAGCAGCGTAATTACTGAAGCTTTCTTT
15	-	TRBV6-5	-	TRBJ2-1	CASSLGRGSYNEQFF	TGTGCCAGCAGTCTGGGACGCGGCTCCTACAATGAGCAGTTCTTC
17	-	TRBV27	-	TRBJ1-6	CASSLSLPSRAYSPLHF	TGTGCCAGCAGTTTATCGTTACCCTCGAGGGCGTATTCACCCCTCCACTTT
13	TRBD2	TRBV5-4	-	TRBJ2-7	CASSWGLVGEQYF	TGTGCCAGCAGCTGGGGACTAGTGGGCGAGCAGTACTTC
18	TRBD1	TRBV27	-	TRBJ2-6	CASRPRDSLFSGANVLTF	TGTGCCAGCAGACCCCGGGACAGCCTATTCTCTGGGGCCAACGTCCTGACTTTC
13	-	TRBV24-1	-	TRBJ1-1	CATSHGPGTEAFF	TGTGCCACCAGCCATGGGCCGGGCACTGAAGCTTTCTTT
15	-	TRBV7-2	-	TRBJ2-5	CASTYDTGSQETQYF	TGTGCCAGCACCTACGACACAGGGAGTCAAGAGACCCAGTACTTC
12	-	TRBV5-6	few	TRBJ2-5	CASSLGVETQYF	TGTGCCAGCAGCTTGGGGGTAGAGACCCAGTACTTC
15	-	TRBV3-1/TRBV3-2	once	TRBJ2-5	CASSARLSLQETQYF	TGTGCCAGCAGCGCGCGGCTTTCACTCCAAGAGACCCAGTACTTC
15	TRBD1	TRBV19	-	TRBJ1-2	CASSEAGTGLYGYTF	TGTGCCAGTAGTGAAGCCGGGACAGGGCTCTATGGCTACACCTTC
13	-	TRBV7-2	-	TRBJ1-3	CASSLARGNTIYF	TGTGCCAGCAGCTTAGCGAGAGGAAACACCATATATTTT
13	-	TRBV5-4	-	TRBJ1-4	CASSLAGVEKLFF	TGTGCCAGCAGCTTGGCGGGGGTTGAAAAACTGTTTTTT
16	TRBD2	TRBV27	-	TRBJ2-1	CASSLSQTSGIYEQFF	TGTGCCAGCAGTTTATCGCAGACTAGCGGGATTTATGAGCAGTTCTTC
14	TRBD1	TRBV13	-	TRBJ1-2	CASSLDRGGYGYTF	TGTGCCAGCAGCTTAGACAGGGGAGGCTATGGCTACACCTTC
13	-	TRBV7-3	-	TRBJ2-7	CASSLGGHDEQYF	TGTGCCAGCAGCTTGGGGGGACACGACGAGCAGTACTTC
14	-	TRBV6-1	-	TRBJ2-7	CASSDRRDSYEQYF	TGTGCCAGCAGTGATCGGCGCGACTCCTACGAGCAGTACTTC
16	-	TRBV21-1	-	TRBJ2-1	CASSKVLDRGYNEQFF	TGTGCCAGCAGCAAAGTGTTGGACAGGGGTTACAATGAGCAGTTCTTC
14	TRBD1	TRBV27	-	TRBJ1-6	CASSKRQGNSPLHF	TGTGCCAGCAGTAAGCGACAGGGCAATTCACCCCTCCACTTT
14	TRBD2	TRBV7-9	once	TRBJ2-5	CASSLGTSPKTQYF	TGTGCCAGCAGCTTAGGGACTAGTCCTAAGACCCAGTACTTC
13	-	TRBV27	-	TRBJ1-2	CASSFYEGKGYTF	TGTGCCAGCAGTTTTTATGAGGGAAAGGGCTACACCTTC
17	TRBD1	TRBV5-5	-	TRBJ1-2	CASSLDHRQGGGYGYTF	TGTGCCAGCAGCTTGGACCACCGACAGGGAGGGGGCTATGGCTACACCTTC
13	-	TRBV6-5	once	TRBJ1-5	CASSYRADQPQHF	TGTGCCAGCAGTTACCGGGCGGATCAGCCCCAGCATTTT
13	-	TRBV7-3	-	TRBJ1-5	CASSFGMGQPQHF	TGTGCCAGCAGCTTTGGGATGGGTCAGCCCCAGCATTTT
14	-	TRBV6-5	-	TRBJ2-5	CASSSAGRGETQYF	TGTGCCAGCAGTTCCGCAGGGAGGGGGGAGACCCAGTACTTC
14	TRBD1	TRBV30	few	TRBJ1-1	CAWSTGGASTEAFF	TGTGCCTGGAGTACAGGGGGCGCGAGCACTGAAGCTTTCTTT
13	-	TRBV6-5	-	TRBJ1-1	CASSRGLNTEAFF	TGTGCCAGCAGCAGGGGACTAAACACTGAAGCTTTCTTT
14	TRBD2	TRBV5-6	-	TRBJ2-5	CASSLPSGSETQYF	TGTGCCAGCAGCTTGCCTAGCGGGAGTGAGACCCAGTACTTC
15	-	TRBV5-1	-	TRBJ2-7	CASSLRPGPLQEQYF	TGCGCCAGCAGCTTGAGGCCAGGGCCCCTACAAGAGCAGTACTTC